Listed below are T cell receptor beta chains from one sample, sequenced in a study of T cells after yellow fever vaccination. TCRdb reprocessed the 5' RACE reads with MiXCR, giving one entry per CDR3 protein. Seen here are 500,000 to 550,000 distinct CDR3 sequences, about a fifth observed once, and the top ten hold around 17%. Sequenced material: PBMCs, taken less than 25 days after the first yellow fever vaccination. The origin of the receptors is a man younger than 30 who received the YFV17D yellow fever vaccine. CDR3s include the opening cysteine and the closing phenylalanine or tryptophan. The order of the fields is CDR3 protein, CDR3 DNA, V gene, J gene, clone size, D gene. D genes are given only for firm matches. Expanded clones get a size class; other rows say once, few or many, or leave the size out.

CASSFVLQETQYF	TGTGCCAGCAGTTTCGTCCTCCAAGAGACCCAGTACTTC	TRBV28	TRBJ2-5	-	-
CAISETGGNGYTF	TGTGCCATCAGTGAGACAGGGGGCAATGGCTACACCTTC	TRBV10-3	TRBJ1-2	-	TRBD1
CASSSRQGNEQFF	TGTGCCAGCAGCTCCCGGCAGGGGAATGAGCAGTTCTTC	TRBV7-2	TRBJ2-1	few	-
CATSDFPGQSTDTQYF	TGTGCCACCAGTGATTTCCCGGGACAGAGCACAGATACGCAGTATTTT	TRBV24-1	TRBJ2-3	-	TRBD1
CASSRNPGQETGELFF	TGTGCCAGCAGTCGAAACCCGGGACAGGAGACCGGGGAGCTGTTTTTT	TRBV6-1	TRBJ2-2	few	TRBD1
CASSFGQGLDGYTF	TGTGCCAGCAGCTTTGGACAGGGATTAGATGGCTACACCTTC	TRBV5-4	TRBJ1-2	few	TRBD1
CASSLGIAGQETQYF	TGTGCCAGCAGCTTAGGGATAGCGGGACAAGAGACCCAGTACTTC	TRBV7-7	TRBJ2-5	once	TRBD2
CSVEKSRGTEEAFF	TGCAGCGTTGAAAAGTCCAGGGGGACGGAGGAAGCTTTCTTT	TRBV29-1	TRBJ1-1	-	TRBD1
CASSTGTGSPYGYTF	TGTGCCAGCAGCACCGGGACAGGGAGTCCCTATGGCTACACCTTC	TRBV7-9	TRBJ1-2	-	TRBD1
CASSQGGGQIKGEAFF	TGTGCCAGCAGCCAAGGCGGGGGACAGATAAAAGGGGAAGCTTTCTTT	TRBV3-1	TRBJ1-1	many	TRBD1
CSARDYPGPYEQYF	TGCAGTGCTAGAGATTACCCAGGTCCCTACGAGCAGTACTTC	TRBV20-1	TRBJ2-7	-	-
CASSSSFSYEQYF	TGTGCCAGCAGCTCGTCCTTCTCCTACGAGCAGTACTTC	TRBV7-3	TRBJ2-7	-	-
CASSLTTGYGSPLHF	TGTGCCAGCAGCCTGACGACAGGGTACGGTTCACCCCTCCACTTT	TRBV5-8	TRBJ1-6	once	TRBD1
CASSLVEKLFF	TGTGCCAGCAGCTTGGTCGAAAAACTGTTTTTT	TRBV7-9	TRBJ1-4	many	-
CASSEPGQTNEKLFF	TGTGCCAGCAGTGAACCCGGTCAGACTAATGAAAAACTGTTTTTT	TRBV6-1	TRBJ1-4	few	-
CASSSVVLAGVSGANVLTF	TGCGCCAGCAGCTCAGTGGTTCTAGCGGGGGTTTCTGGGGCCAACGTCCTGACTTTC	TRBV4-1	TRBJ2-6	few	TRBD2
CASSSGLAGRTDTQYF	TGCGCCAGCAGCTCTGGACTAGCGGGCCGCACAGATACGCAGTATTTT	TRBV5-1	TRBJ2-3	many	TRBD2
CASSELAGAFNEQFF	TGTGCCAGCAGCGAACTAGCGGGGGCTTTTAATGAGCAGTTCTTC	TRBV9	TRBJ2-1	-	TRBD2
CASSLVKRGGGELFF	TGTGCCAGCAGCTTAGTTAAGCGGGGTGGCGGGGAGCTGTTTTTT	TRBV7-2	TRBJ2-2	-	TRBD2
CASSFFGTGDSPLHF	TGTGCCAGCAGTTTTTTCGGGACAGGGGATTCACCCCTCCACTTT	TRBV12-3/TRBV12-4	TRBJ1-6	-	TRBD1
CASSQDRGAGEKLFF	TGTGCCAGCAGCCAAGATCGAGGGGCGGGTGAAAAACTGTTTTTT	TRBV4-2	TRBJ1-4	few	-
CASSLGFQDTQYF	TGCGCCAGCAGCTTGGGGTTTCAAGATACGCAGTATTTT	TRBV5-1	TRBJ2-3	few	-
CASSLGDMGNTIYF	TGTGCCAGCAGCTTAGGGGACATGGGAAACACCATATATTTT	TRBV7-9	TRBJ1-3	-	-
CASSPRASVLNEQFF	TGTGCCAGCAGCCCCCGGGCCTCAGTCCTCAATGAGCAGTTCTTC	TRBV5-5	TRBJ2-1	few	-
CATSSAGRNEQFF	TGTGCCACATCCTCAGCCGGGAGGAATGAGCAGTTCTTC	TRBV12-3/TRBV12-4	TRBJ2-1	few	TRBD2
CASSSTAPSYGYTF	TGTGCCAGCAGTTCGACAGCTCCTTCCTATGGCTACACCTTC	TRBV28	TRBJ1-2	-	-
CASSTIGDRVNIQYF	TGTGCCAGCAGCACCATAGGGGACAGGGTAAACATTCAGTACTTC	TRBV21-1	TRBJ2-4	few	-
CASSPPRNEQFF	TGTGCCAGCAGTCCCCCCCGAAATGAGCAGTTCTTC	TRBV6-2/TRBV6-3	TRBJ2-1	few	-
CASSLHGGAGETQYF	TGTGCCAGCAGCCTCCACGGGGGGGCCGGCGAGACCCAGTACTTC	TRBV7-3	TRBJ2-5	-	TRBD2
CASSLIWGQPQHF	TGCGCCAGCAGCTTGATCTGGGGTCAGCCCCAGCATTTT	TRBV5-1	TRBJ1-5	-	-
CASSLDSGVSGELFF	TGTGCCAGCAGCTTGGATAGCGGGGTCTCCGGGGAGCTGTTTTTT	TRBV7-9	TRBJ2-2	-	TRBD2
CASSYTRAAWETQYF	TGTGCCAGCAGTTACACCCGGGCCGCTTGGGAGACCCAGTACTTC	TRBV6-2/TRBV6-3	TRBJ2-5	few	-
CASSFLLNTGELFF	TGCGCCAGCAGCTTCCTACTGAACACCGGGGAGCTGTTTTTT	TRBV5-1	TRBJ2-2	few	-
CASSLQGEQPQHF	TGTGCCAGCAGCCTACAGGGTGAGCAGCCCCAGCATTTT	TRBV7-2	TRBJ1-5	few	-
CASSSRTSGLAETQYF	TGTGCCAGCAGCTCGAGGACTAGCGGCCTTGCTGAGACCCAGTACTTC	TRBV7-2	TRBJ2-5	few	TRBD2
CASSRTSGGSADTQYF	TGTGCCAGTAGTAGGACTAGCGGGGGGTCAGCAGATACGCAGTATTTT	TRBV19	TRBJ2-3	-	TRBD2
CASSLWGGTPPDTQYF	TGTGCCAGCAGCTTATGGGGGGGGACTCCCCCAGATACGCAGTATTTT	TRBV7-3	TRBJ2-3	few	TRBD2
CASSLLAGGLVTYEQYF	TGTGCCAGCAGCTTACTAGCGGGGGGCCTGGTTACCTACGAGCAGTACTTC	TRBV11-2	TRBJ2-7	-	TRBD2
CASTPHLISYEQYF	TGTGCCAGCACCCCCCACCTGATCAGCTACGAGCAGTACTTC	TRBV6-2/TRBV6-3	TRBJ2-7	-	-
CASSFDARVGTQYF	TGTGCCAGCAGCTTCGATGCAAGGGTCGGGACCCAGTACTTC	TRBV5-4	TRBJ2-5	-	-
CSVAERPGGIHEQYF	TGCAGCGTTGCCGAACGGCCAGGGGGCATCCACGAGCAGTACTTC	TRBV29-1	TRBJ2-7	-	TRBD1
CASRVRGRPGELFF	TGTGCCAGCAGAGTCCGGGGGCGCCCCGGGGAGCTGTTTTTT	TRBV6-1	TRBJ2-2	once	-
CASSPAGASDTQYF	TGTGCCAGCAGCCCGGCGGGGGCCTCAGATACGCAGTATTTT	TRBV7-9	TRBJ2-3	-	-
CASSSTGLAAKETQYF	TGTGCCAGCTCATCGACTGGACTAGCGGCGAAAGAGACCCAGTACTTC	TRBV18	TRBJ2-5	-	TRBD2
CASGLAGGDEQFF	TGTGCCAGCGGACTAGCGGGTGGGGATGAGCAGTTCTTC	TRBV25-1	TRBJ2-1	-	TRBD2
CSARVAGETYNEQFF	TGCAGTGCTAGAGTAGCGGGGGAGACCTACAATGAGCAGTTCTTC	TRBV20-1	TRBJ2-1	-	TRBD2
CASSRGGEGNTEAFF	TGTGCCAGCAGCCGCGGGGGGGAGGGGAACACTGAAGCTTTCTTT	TRBV7-6	TRBJ1-1	-	-
CASSPMGLAEETQYF	TGTGCCAGCAGTCCAATGGGACTAGCAGAAGAGACCCAGTACTTC	TRBV12-3/TRBV12-4	TRBJ2-5	-	TRBD2
CASSHTNYGYTF	TGTGCCAGCAGCCACACTAACTATGGCTACACCTTC	TRBV7-9	TRBJ1-2	many	-
CASSPGGYTNTGELFF	TGCGCCAGCTCCCCAGGAGGTTATACGAACACCGGGGAGCTGTTTTTT	TRBV5-1	TRBJ2-2	once	-
CASSYSAGGNTIYF	TGTGCCAGCAGTTACTCGGCCGGAGGAAACACCATATATTTT	TRBV6-5	TRBJ1-3	few	-
CASSFTGQGNIQYF	TGTGCCAGCAGCTTCACGGGACAGGGAAACATTCAGTACTTC	TRBV7-2	TRBJ2-4	-	TRBD1
CASSSQRGYQPQHF	TGTGCCAGCAGCTCACAGAGGGGATATCAGCCCCAGCATTTT	TRBV7-2	TRBJ1-5	-	-
CASSYVTSGESDTQYF	TGTGCCAGCAGTTACGTGACTAGCGGGGAGTCAGATACGCAGTATTTT	TRBV6-2/TRBV6-3	TRBJ2-3	many	TRBD2
CASSFGTAASTNEKLFF	TGCGCCAGCAGCTTCGGGACGGCGGCCTCAACTAATGAAAAACTGTTTTTT	TRBV5-1	TRBJ1-4	few	-
CATSRDPGGGNTIYF	TGTGCCACCAGCAGAGATCCAGGAGGTGGAAACACCATATATTTT	TRBV15	TRBJ1-3	-	-
CASRARDRAYNEQFF	TGTGCCAGCAGGGCCCGGGACAGGGCCTACAATGAGCAGTTCTTC	TRBV27	TRBJ2-1	-	TRBD1
CASRAGRGTEAFF	TGTGCCAGCCGCGCGGGGAGGGGAACTGAAGCTTTCTTT	TRBV28	TRBJ1-1	-	-
CASSFRDLRAEAFF	TGTGCCAGCAGTTTCAGGGATTTGAGGGCTGAAGCTTTCTTT	TRBV12-3/TRBV12-4	TRBJ1-1	-	-